This T cell receptor (beta chain) came from a study of T cell responses to AZD1222 COVID-19 vaccine. Overall study results and limits: Researchers took repertoire samples only after the peak T cell response had come. The donor group comprised mostly white British people and more females; the analysis possibly underestimated clonal diversity. Seropositive status at baseline applied to only a handful of AZD1222 recipients. Vaccination with two AZD1222 doses was followed by a rise in Spike-specific TCR breadth and depth.

The CDR3 contains 14 residues. Trimming removed 7 bases from V and 3 bases from J, with 15 bases in between. Germline values: CDR1 LGHDT, CDR2 YNNKEL (reference sequence). Some clones are missing from TCRdb's copy, which holds only in-frame ones; the method was immunoSEQ multiplex PCR. The data show 100,000 to 150,000 clones, more than 70% seen once. To note about this clone: Its antigen is undetermined.

Sample: peripheral blood, taken on day 0 of AZD1222 vaccination. The V call is TRBV3-1 (or the pseudogene TRBV3-2), the J call TRBJ1-1; no definite D call. This TCR came from an adult in good health. The CDR3 DNA follows: TGTGCCAGCACTAGGAGGGAGGGAGACACTGAAGCTTTCTTT. It specifies CASTRREGDTEAFF.